These 5 T cell receptor beta chains share one sample of origin, sequenced in a study of blood T cell repertoires in COVID-19. The method was immunoSEQ multiplex PCR; TCRdb's version includes in-frame clones alone and lacks a portion of them. The sample lists roughly 150,000 clones, around 88% occurring once. Sequencing was done on a sample of peripheral blood. These receptors originate from a human donor in a cohort sampled during active COVID-19.

The J gene is TRBJ2-3, the V gene TRBV6-4; D perhaps matches TRBD2 (5 bases). Trimming stripped 5 bases from V and 4 bases from J, with 16 bases between. Germline-derived CDR1 and CDR2 are MRHNA and SNTAGT. This CDR3 spans 15 amino acids. The DNA of the CDR3 is TGTGCCAGCAGTACTCAGCCGGGGTGGTCAGATACGCAGTATTTT. Translated: CASSTQPGWSDTQYF.

This clone has just one count. The chain joins TRBV7-2 to TRBJ2-4; TRBD2 is a possible D gene (6 bases). The CDR3 consists of 15 residues. Germline V gene lookup returns CDR1 SGHTA and CDR2 FQGNSA. With 3 bases removed from V and 3 bases from J, the gap between germline ends came to 12 bases. CDR3 sequence reads: CASSFGGLDKNIQYF. The CDR3 DNA reads as TGTGCCAGCAGCTTCGGAGGGCTAGACAAAAACATTCAGTACTTC.

V usage is TRBV10-3 and J usage is TRBJ2-3; D is possibly TRBD2 (6 bases). The V and J ends lost 7 bases and 3 bases respectively, with 17 bases between them. The CDR3 consists of 15 residues. Germline assignment: CDR1 ENHRY and CDR2 SYGVKD. Written as DNA, the CDR3 is TGTGCCATCAAACGGGAGCTTTCTCGAACAGATACGCAGTATTTT. The encoded protein is CAIKRELSRTDTQYF.

This rearrangement joins TRBV5-1 to TRBJ1-1; TRBD1 matches 7 bases. Germline V gene lookup returns CDR1 SGHRS and CDR2 YFSETQ. The CDR3 loop spans 13 amino acids. V was clipped by 4 bases and J by 4 bases; unmatched bases: 4. The CDR3 DNA reads TGCGCCAGCAGCGTAGCAGGGGGCACTGAAGCTTTCTTT. Its translation is CASSVAGGTEAFF.

The chain joins TRBV6-5 to TRBJ1-2, with D possibly matching TRBD1 (6 bases). The germline V and J ends were trimmed by 6 bases and 2 bases, with 10 bases remaining between them. The CDR3 runs to 13 residues. Germline V gene lookup returns CDR1 MNHEY and CDR2 SVGAGI. CDR3 region: CASRGAPNYGYTF. CDR3 in DNA: TGTGCCAGCAGGGGGGCCCCGAACTATGGCTACACCTTC.